The 25 T cell receptor beta chains reported below all come from one sample, sequenced in a study of cytomegalovirus exposure and HLA in healthy donors (dated by TCRdb to about 2017). Preparation of the library involved the immunoSEQ multiplex PCR assay. A mixture of 60 forward primers for TCR Vbeta segments and 13 reverse primers for TCR Jbeta segments was used in the multiplex PCR. As stored in TCRdb, this immuneACCESS dataset retains in-frame rearrangements with V and J assigned. A fraction of the clones does not appear; measured against another copy, unresolved V genes explain less than half of the discrepancy, and the remainder lacks a known reason. The sample yields about 150,000 clones; about four fifths were counted once. Of the sample, 6.3% falls within the top ten clones. The sample comprised PBMCs. The source of these receptors is a man aged 50-59 years in good health and CMV-seropositive.

This chain connects TRBV4-2 to TRBJ2-1; tentative D call: TRBD2 (5 bases). CDR1 and CDR2 (germline): LGHNA, YNFKEQ. The CDR3 has 15 residues. V lost 0 bases and J lost 8, with 14 bases in between. The CDR3 DNA sequence: TGTGCCAGCAGCCAAGAGGTCGGACTTAGGGATGAGCAGTTCTTC. Translating it yields CASSQEVGLRDEQFF.

V gene TRBV2 combines with J gene TRBJ2-1; 7 bases line up with TRBD2. The CDR3 length is 14 residues. CDR1 SNHLY and CDR2 FYNNEI come from the germline V gene. V was pared by 6 bases and J by 5 bases, with 7 bases of the junction left unmatched. CDR3 nucleotide sequence: TGTGCCAGCAGGGCTAGCGGAACGGACAATGAGCAGTTCTTC. It codes for CASRASGTDNEQFF.

This clone has a handful of counts. The chain links TRBV7-9 to TRBJ1-1, with TRBD1 identical over 7 bases. The germline V gene has CDR1 SEHNR and CDR2 FQNEAQ (reference sequence). The CDR3 consists of 13 residues. Trimming took 5 bases from V and 2 from J; bases not matched to a gene: 2. CDR3 protein: CASSRQGNTEAFF. DNA of the CDR3: TGTGCCAGCAGCCGACAGGGAAACACTGAAGCTTTCTTT.

Concerning this clone: Compared with germline, one end of the junction differs, possibly owing to a read error. The chain's CDR3 is CASSEGGTSTRYNEQFF. As DNA, the CDR3 is TGTGCTAGCAGCGAAGGAGGCACTAGCACCCGCTACAATGAGCAGTTCTTC. The chain employs TRBV7-7 and TRBJ2-1; possible D gene TRBD2, 6 bases. Germline V CDR1 and CDR2: SSHAT, FNYEAQ (reference sequence). The CDR3 totals 17 residues.

This clone was seen a few times. The genes are TRBV2 and TRBJ1-5; 9 bases fit TRBD1. With 4 bases clipped from V and 6 bases from J, the junction kept 1 base outside the gene matches. CDR1 and CDR2 (germline): SNHLY, FYNNEI. CDR3 length: 13 amino acids. As DNA, the CDR3 is TGTGCCAGCAGTGCGGACAGGGGTCAGCCCCAGCATTTT. The encoded protein is CASSADRGQPQHF.

The V and J genes are TRBV5-1 and TRBJ2-3; TRBD2 might be the D (7 bases). CDR3 length: 16 residues. Trimming shortened V by 3 bases and J by 5 bases, and 19 bases separated the two germline ends. CDR1 is SGHRS and CDR2 is YFSETQ in the germline V gene. CDR3 DNA sequence: TGCGCCAGCAGCTCCGGGGGGCGCAACCAGGGAGATACGCAGTATTTT. Translating gives CASSSGGRNQGDTQYF.

This clone showed up just once. The V and J genes are TRBV2 and TRBJ1-1; possible D gene TRBD1, 5 bases. The CDR3 has 15 amino acids. Trimming cost V 2 bases and J 4 bases, with 14 bases left between them. In germline, CDR1 is SNHLY, CDR2 FYNNEI. Here the CDR3 DNA reads TGTGCCAGCAGTGAACTTGGGGGGGTCGGCACTGAAGCTTTCTTT. It encodes CASSELGGVGTEAFF.

This chain connects TRBV10-3 to TRBJ2-3; 9 bases align to TRBD2. This CDR3 region has 16 residues. Germline V gene data show CDR1 as ENHRY and CDR2 as SYGVKD. The junction had 9 bases not matched to a gene; V was cut back by 4 bases and J by 4 bases. CDR3 coding DNA: TGTGCCATCAGTGGGTATCCGGGACTAGCATCAGATACGCAGTATTTT. This encodes CAISGYPGLASDTQYF.

The chain has TRBV28 and TRBJ1-4; 9 nucleotides match TRBD1. The V gene end was trimmed by 5 bases and the J gene end by 8 bases; junction bases not matched to a gene: 12. Germline V gene lookup returns CDR1 MDHEN and CDR2 SYDVKM. The CDR3 consists of 16 residues. CDR3 in DNA: TGTGCCAGCAGTACACTACAGGGGGCTTTCGGGGAAAAACTGTTTTTT. This translates into CASSTLQGAFGEKLFF.

On this clone: At one end the junction does not follow the germline gene, possibly because of a read error. The rearrangement links TRBV10-3 to TRBJ2-2, with TRBD2 as a possible D gene (5 bases). Germline V gene sequence: CDR1 ENHRY, CDR2 SYGVKD. This CDR3 is built from 14 residues. CDR3 coding DNA: TGTGCCACCAGTCAAGTAGCGCAGTCCGGGGAGCTGTTTTTT. Translation gives CATSQVAQSGELFF.

The CDR3 sequence: CASSLTRGDYQPQHF. The CDR3 DNA follows: TGTGCCAGCAGTCTCACCAGGGGGGATTATCAGCCCCAGCATTTT. The chain combines TRBV28 with TRBJ1-5; TRBD1 matches 7 bases. V shed 5 bases and J 5 bases; nucleotides not matched to a gene: 9. CDR3 size: 15 residues. Germline-derived CDR1 and CDR2 are MDHEN and SYDVKM. The full variable domain, its missing parts supplied by reference TRBV28 and TRBJ1-5, is DVKVTQSSRYLVKRTGEKVFLECVQDMDHENMFWYRQDPGLGLRLIYFSYDVKMKEKGDIPEGYSVSREKKERFSLILESASTNQTSMYLCASSLTRGDYQPQHFGDGTRLSIL.

The V call is TRBV5-6, the J call TRBJ2-7, with 10 nucleotides matching TRBD1. The ends lost 4 bases at V and 3 bases at J; junction bases unmatched: 4. Germline values: CDR1 SGHDT, CDR2 YYEEEE. The CDR3 has 14 residues. The DNA of the CDR3 is TGTGCCAGCAGCCCGGGACAGGGGATCTACGAGCAGTACTTC. It codes for CASSPGQGIYEQYF.

V gene TRBV5-6 combines with J gene TRBJ2-7, with 8 bases that match TRBD2. The CDR3 totals 15 residues. From germline, CDR1 is SGHDT and CDR2 YYEEEE. V lost 5 bases to trimming and J lost 0 bases; unmatched junction nucleotides: 7. The CDR3 DNA reads TGTGCCAGCAGTTTCGGACTAGCCAACTCCTACGAGCAGTACTTC. Protein: CASSFGLANSYEQYF.

This clone was recorded once. The chain is built from TRBV28 and TRBJ1-2, with 10 bases identical to TRBD1. The germline CDR1 and CDR2 sequences are MDHEN and SYDVKM. The V and J ends lost 5 bases and 6 bases, in that order; junction bases with no gene match: 6. There are 14 residues in the CDR3. The CDR3 region has the DNA TGTGCCAGCAGTCCACCGGGACAGGGGAATGGCTACACCTTC. It specifies CASSPPGQGNGYTF.

Worth noting for this clone: Other DNA sequences in this specimen translate into the identical CDR3. This sequence joins TRBV18 and TRBJ2-2; 7 bases are a match to TRBD1. Germline-derived CDR1 and CDR2 are KGHSH and LQKENI. This CDR3 contains 15 residues. The V gene end was trimmed by 3 bases and the J gene end by 0 bases; junction bases not matched to a gene: 1. The CDR3 reads CASSPGTANTGELFF. CDR3 coding DNA: TGTGCCAGCTCACCCGGGACAGCGAACACCGGGGAGCTGTTTTTT.

Only a few counts were recorded for this clone. The chain recombines TRBV18 with TRBJ1-5; tentative D call: TRBD1 (6 bases). The CDR3 sequence is 13 residues long. From germline, CDR1 is KGHSH and CDR2 LQKENI. V was trimmed by 3 bases and J by 4 bases, leaving 7 bases between them. The chain's CDR3 is CASSPDRNQPQHF. In DNA, the CDR3 is TGTGCCAGCTCACCGGACAGAAATCAGCCCCAGCATTTT.

This clone was seen a few times. Its ends do not fully match the called genes, so a read error is possible. The chain has TRBV6-5 and TRBJ2-7; D may be TRBD1 (5 bases). CDR3 length: 14 amino acids. Germline V gives CDR1 MNHEY, CDR2 SVGAGI. Here the CDR3 reads CACSTSGISYEQYF. CDR3 bases: TGTGCCTGCAGTACTTCAGGGATCTCCTACGAGCAGTACTTC.

J is TRBJ1-1 and V is TRBV6-6, with a tentative D call TRBD1 (5 bases). This CDR3 is 15 amino acids long. CDR1 is MNHNY, CDR2 SVGAGI, per germline (reference sequence). The ends were cut back, 2 bases at V and 1 base at J, with 11 bases in the middle. CDR3: CASSYTQRGNTEAFF. CDR3 nucleotide sequence: TGTGCCAGCAGTTACACCCAAAGGGGGAACACTGAAGCTTTCTTT.

The chain links TRBV2 to TRBJ1-5; 12 bases line up with TRBD1. V gave up 6 bases and J gave up 12 bases; unmatched junction bases: 9. Germline CDR1 reads SNHLY; CDR2 reads FYNNEI. CDR3 length equals 14 residues. The CDR3 nucleotides are TGTGCCAGCAGGGCCGGGACAGGGGGCCGGGGCCAGCATTTT. It is translated as CASRAGTGGRGQHF.

This clone was found once. The chain employs TRBV28 and TRBJ2-7, with 11 nucleotides matching TRBD2. There are 17 residues in the CDR3. Germline CDR1 is MDHEN and CDR2 is SYDVKM. The trim removed 5 bases at V and 3 bases at J, leaving 12 bases unmatched. As DNA, the CDR3 is TGTGCCAGCAGTGAAGAACTAGCGGGAGTGGCTGGCTACGAGCAGTACTTC. This translates into CASSEELAGVAGYEQYF.

The chain employs TRBV27 and TRBJ2-5; 8 positions match TRBD1. CDR1 is MNHEY, CDR2 SMNVEV, per germline (reference sequence). This CDR3 contains 13 residues. V was pared by 6 bases and J by 5 bases, with 5 bases of the junction left unmatched. The CDR3 DNA sequence: TGTGCCAGCAGGCCAGGGGGCCAGGAGACCCAGTACTTC. Translated: CASRPGGQETQYF.

This rearrangement joins TRBV2 to TRBJ2-7, with D maybe TRBD1 (6 bases). Trimming removed 7 bases from V and 0 bases from J, with 13 bases in between. The CDR3 is made up of 14 amino acids. Germline assignment: CDR1 SNHLY and CDR2 FYNNEI. The CDR3 spells CASKQGVSSYEQYF. The CDR3, as DNA: TGTGCCAGCAAACAGGGTGTGAGCTCCTACGAGCAGTACTTC.

V usage is TRBV5-8 and J usage is TRBJ1-4; D is ambiguous. The CDR3 length is 14 residues. V dropped 0 bases and J dropped 2 bases, with 5 bases sitting between them. The germline V gene has CDR1 SGHTS and CDR2 YDEGEE. The CDR3 DNA reads as TGTGCCAGCAGCTTGGGGCTGACTAATGAAAAACTGTTTTTT. It yields the protein CASSLGLTNEKLFF.

The chain links TRBV7-2 to TRBJ2-4; weak D call: TRBD1 (5 bases). CDR1 and CDR2 (germline): SGHTA, FQGNSA. Trimming took off 0 bases at V and 14 bases at J, with 14 bases between the two ends. The CDR3 consists of 13 residues. The DNA for the CDR3 is TGTGCCAGCAGCTTAGCGCGTCAGGGCGCCGAGTACTTC. It codes for CASSLARQGAEYF. The full variable domain, its missing parts supplied by reference TRBV7-2 and TRBJ2-4, is GAGVSQSPSNKVTEKGKDVELRCDPISGHTALYWYRQSLGQGLEFLIYFQGNSAPDKSGLPSDRFSAERTGGSVSTLTIQRTQQEDSAVYLCASSLARQGAEYFGAGTRLSVL.

V and J are TRBV6-6 and TRBJ2-2, with a possible D match to TRBD1 (6 bases). Germline-derived CDR1 and CDR2 are MNHNY and SVGAGI (reference sequence). The CDR3 runs 15 residues. V was cut by 7 bases and J by 2 bases, with 14 bases left in between. The DNA for the CDR3 is TGTGCCAGCATGAATCTACAGGGTAACACCGGGGAGCTGTTTTTT. It codes for CASMNLQGNTGELFF.